These 23 T cell receptor beta chains originate from one sample sequenced in a study of blood T cells in healthy people across ages. The second PCR ran roughly 6 to 12 cycles with a sample-barcoded 5' primer and J-beta primers. One entry per CDR3 protein, called by TCRdb with MiXCR from the 5' RACE reads. The sample holds under 800,000 distinct CDR3 sequences; around 21% are singletons and the top ten take under 4%. Sequenced material: blood. The receptors shown here come from a man aged 65-85 years in good health.

The chain carries TRBV2 and TRBJ2-5, with a weak D call TRBD1 (7 bases). The last part of the DNA fits TRBJ2-7 better; the J call may be wrong. The CDR3 runs 15 residues. From germline, CDR1 is SNHLY and CDR2 FYNNEI. The CDR3 spells CASIQRGTASYEQYF. The CDR3, as DNA: TGTGCCAGCATTCAACGGGGGACAGCCTCCTACGAGCAGTACTTC.

This clonotype was picked up a small number of times. The chain links TRBV5-1 to TRBJ2-3; 13 bases agree with TRBD2. With V trimmed by 5 bases and J by 5 bases, 8 bases remained unmatched. The CDR3 is made up of 16 amino acids. Germline V CDR1 and CDR2: SGHRS, YFSETQ. The CDR3 region has the DNA TGCGCCAGCAGGACTAGCGGGAGGAGTTCGGTAGATACGCAGTATTTT. Protein: CASRTSGRSSVDTQYF.

This clonotype was detected only once. The gene calls are TRBV6-1 and TRBJ1-1, with D unclear. CDR1 and CDR2 from the germline V gene are MNHNS and SASEGT. With 1 base removed from V and 0 bases from J, the gap between germline ends came to 9 bases. CDR3 size: 15 residues. DNA of the CDR3: TGTGCCAGCAGTGAAGGCAGGTACATGAACACTGAAGCTTTCTTT. It yields the protein CASSEGRYMNTEAFF.

This clonotype was seen only a few times. The CDR3 protein is CSAQGSLQDHKQETQYF. The CDR3 bases are TGCAGTGCCCAAGGGAGCCTCCAGGATCATAAACAAGAGACCCAGTACTTC. The chain has TRBV20-1 and TRBJ2-7; the D gene is possibly TRBD2 (5 bases). The end of the DNA is better explained by TRBJ2-5, so the J call may be wrong. This CDR3 is 17 amino acids long. In germline, CDR1 is DFQATT, CDR2 SNEGSKA (reference sequence).

This clonotype was counted between two and nine times. This chain connects TRBV10-3 to TRBJ2-1; perhaps D is TRBD1 or TRBD2 (6 bases each). The CDR3 contains 16 residues. V lost 2 bases, J lost 4 bases, and 15 bases lay in between. Germline-derived CDR1 and CDR2 are ENHRY and SYGVKD. CDR3 coding DNA: TGTGCCATCAGTGAGCGGGGGCCCACCCCTTACAATGAGCAGTTCTTC. Protein product: CAISERGPTPYNEQFF.

V usage is TRBV5-1 and J usage is TRBJ2-1; a weak D match, TRBD2 (6 bases). Germline V gene lookup returns CDR1 SGHRS and CDR2 YFSETQ. This CDR3 spans 14 amino acids. V was trimmed by 5 bases and J by 4 bases, leaving 13 bases between them. The CDR3 loop reads CASSFSSVYNEQFF. The DNA of the CDR3 is TGCGCCAGCAGTTTTTCTAGCGTGTACAATGAGCAGTTCTTC.

This clonotype was detected only a few times. The chain employs TRBV20-1 and TRBJ2-5, with a weak D call TRBD2 (6 bases). The assigned J gene may be wrong: the sequence end matches TRBJ2-7 better. CDR1 DFQATT and CDR2 SNEGSKA come from the germline V gene (reference sequence). The length of the CDR3 is 13 residues. The CDR3 region has the DNA TGCAGTGCTGGCGGGACTCCGAACTACGAGCAGTACTTC. Protein sequence: CSAGGTPNYEQYF.

The rearrangement joins TRBV20-1 to TRBJ2-5; TRBD1 aligns across 8 bases. CDR1 is DFQATT and CDR2 is SNEGSKA in the germline V gene (reference sequence). The CDR3 sequence is 15 residues long. The ends lost 2 bases at V and 4 bases at J; junction bases unmatched: 9. CDR3 protein: CSARSDRGYGETQYF. The CDR3 DNA reads TGCAGTGCTAGATCAGACAGGGGATATGGAGAGACCCAGTACTTC.

The V call is TRBV5-1, the J call TRBJ2-2; perhaps TRBD1 as D (6 bases). The CDR3 runs 17 residues. Germline V gene data show CDR1 as SGHRS and CDR2 as YFSETQ. V lost 4 bases and J 1 base, leaving 17 bases between the germline ends. The CDR3 reads CASSPKERQVNTGELFF. The DNA of the CDR3 is TGCGCCAGCAGCCCTAAAGAAAGACAGGTGAACACCGGGGAGCTGTTTTTT.

This clonotype was observed a handful of times. The V call is TRBV6-5, the J call TRBJ2-1, with 8 bases matching TRBD1. The better agreement between TRBJ2-7 and the DNA end casts doubt on the J call. In germline, CDR1 is MNHEY, CDR2 SVGAGI. The CDR3 spans 15 residues. The CDR3 reads CASSYRTGQSYEQYF. The CDR3 DNA sequence: TGTGCCAGCAGTTACCGGACAGGGCAATCCTACGAGCAGTACTTC.

The rearrangement uses TRBV29-1 and TRBJ2-7, with 12 bases fitting TRBD2. The CDR3 covers 14 residues. Trimming took 4 bases from V and 3 from J; bases not matched to a gene: 4. Per germline, CDR1 SQVTM and CDR2 ANQGSEA. The CDR3 DNA reads TGCAGCGTTGCGCGGACTAGCGGGGTCTACGAGCAGTACTTC. Translation: CSVARTSGVYEQYF.

To note about this clonotype: Compared with germline, one end of the junction differs, possibly owing to a read error. V usage is TRBV28 and J usage is TRBJ1-2; tentative D call: TRBD1 (5 bases). This CDR3 has 16 amino acids. Germline CDR1 and CDR2: MDHEN and SYDVKM. The CDR3 spells CASNFRGAESNYGYAF. CDR3 bases: TGTGCCAGCAACTTTCGAGGGGCAGAGTCTAACTATGGCTACGCCTTC.

The chain uses TRBV28 and TRBJ2-5, with 7 positions matching TRBD2. CDR1 MDHEN and CDR2 SYDVKM come from the germline V gene. V gave up 4 bases and J gave up 5 bases; unmatched junction bases: 13. This CDR3 is 16 amino acids long. The CDR3 nucleotides are TGTGCCAGCAGTTCTCGAGGCGGGAGCTTCAAGGAGACCCAGTACTTC. It is translated as CASSSRGGSFKETQYF.

This clonotype was counted a few times. The CDR3 is CAVPGFHGAPTYEQYF. CDR3 DNA: TGTGCCGTACCGGGGTTCCACGGGGCCCCGACCTACGAGCAGTACTTC. This chain links TRBV6-1 with TRBJ2-5; D possibly matches TRBD1 or TRBD2 (5 bases each). Gene TRBJ2-7 matches the end of the DNA better, so the J call may be wrong. Germline loops: CDR1 MNHNS, CDR2 SASEGT. The CDR3 spans 16 residues.

This chain joins TRBV14 and TRBJ2-1; TRBD1 agrees at 9 bases. The junction had 6 bases not matched to a gene; V was cut back by 6 bases and J by 3 bases. Germline-derived CDR1 and CDR2 are SGHDN and FVKESK. This CDR3 comprises 15 residues. The DNA of the CDR3 is TGTGCCAGCAGAAAACAGGGGGCGAACTACAATGAGCAGTTCTTC. This translates into CASRKQGANYNEQFF.

This clonotype was counted at least ten times. V is TRBV7-9 and J is TRBJ2-5; 7 bases line up with TRBD1. The CDR3 loop spans 16 amino acids. CDR1 and CDR2 (germline): SEHNR, FQNEAQ (reference sequence). Unmatched junction bases numbered 11, after V lost 5 bases and J lost 2 bases. The CDR3 protein is CASSPAMGQLQETQYF. CDR3 DNA sequence: TGTGCCAGCAGCCCGGCGATGGGACAGTTACAAGAGACCCAGTACTTC. The variable domain in full, with the rest retrieved from reference TRBV7-9 and TRBJ2-5, is DTGVSQNPRHKITKRGQNVTFRCDPISEHNRLYWYRQTLGQGPEFLTYFQNEAQLEKSRLLSDRFSAERPKGSFSTLEIQRTEQGDSAMYLCASSPAMGQLQETQYFGPGTRLLVL.

This clonotype was seen at least ten times. Mismatch with germline at one junction end may stem from a read error. CDR3 bases: TGTGCTAGCAGCTTGGCAGCGGGAGGGGGAGAGACCCAGTACTTC. As protein: CASSLAAGGGETQYF. V gene TRBV5-1 combines with J gene TRBJ2-5; TRBD2 aligns across 10 bases. This CDR3 is 15 amino acids long. Germline values: CDR1 SGHRS, CDR2 YFSETQ.

The chain uses TRBV2 and TRBJ2-3, with D hard to call. Germline V lookup: CDR1 SNHLY, CDR2 FYNNEI. This CDR3 is built from 13 residues. The V end lost 7 bases, the J end lost 4 bases, and 12 bases lay between the germline ends. This chain's CDR3 is CASTLLLADTQYF. The CDR3 coding sequence is TGTGCCAGCACATTGCTCCTCGCAGATACGCAGTATTTT.

This clonotype was seen ten or more times. The chain joins TRBV4-3 to TRBJ2-3, with 7 bases that match TRBD2. The junction had 5 bases not matched to a gene; V was cut back by 0 bases and J by 2 bases. The CDR3 totals 16 residues. The V gene's germline CDR1 is LGHNA and CDR2 YSLEER. The chain's CDR3 is CASSQDLAGATDTQYF. Written as DNA, the CDR3 is TGCGCCAGCAGCCAAGATCTTGCGGGAGCCACAGATACGCAGTATTTT.

This clonotype was recorded a few times. This chain connects TRBV5-1 to TRBJ2-5; the D gene could be TRBD1 or TRBD2 (5 bases each). CDR1 and CDR2 from the germline V gene are SGHRS and YFSETQ. Trimming took off 0 bases at V and 5 bases at J, with 11 bases between the two ends. The CDR3 totals 14 residues. The CDR3 spells CASSLVGRDETQYF. The CDR3 DNA sequence: TGCGCCAGCAGCTTGGTAGGCAGGGACGAGACCCAGTACTTC.

The chain recombines TRBV6-2 or TRBV6-3 with TRBJ2-3; 8 bases line up with TRBD2. V lost 0 bases and J lost 2; bases outside the gene matches: 10. Germline-derived CDR1 and CDR2 are MNHEY and SVGEGT. This CDR3 region has 18 residues. CDR3 residues: CASSYSTLKREFTDTQYF. In nucleotides, the CDR3 is TGTGCCAGCAGTTACTCGACTCTCAAGCGGGAGTTCACAGATACGCAGTATTTT.

About this clonotype: At one boundary the junction diverges from the germline segment, which might be a read error. The genes are TRBV14 and TRBJ2-3; 7 bases are a match to TRBD2. The germline gives CDR1 SGHDN, CDR2 FVKESK. This CDR3 is built from 16 residues. CDR3 nucleotide sequence: TGTGCCAGCCCCCTAGGGCGGGGGAACCCGAGGGATACGCAGAATTTT. This translates into CASPLGRGNPRDTQNF.

The rearrangement uses TRBV24-1 and TRBJ1-5; 8 bases fit TRBD1. V lost 5 bases and J lost 0; bases outside the gene matches: 14. Germline lookup yields CDR1 KGHDR and CDR2 SFDVKD. This CDR3 has 19 amino acids. CDR3 nucleotide sequence: TGTGCCACCAGTGCCTCACCGGGACAGGCAGGAGGTAGCAATCAGCCCCAGCATTTT. As protein: CATSASPGQAGGSNQPQHF.